This T cell receptor beta chain derives from a study of blood T cell repertoires in COVID-19 (dated by TCRdb to about 2020). Regarding the complete study: The collaborator samples originated in the United States, Italy and Spain and spanned the acute and convalescent phases of COVID-19. Where available, HLA class I and class II types were obtained from metadata supplied by the sample provider rather than from assay-based typing. A freely available public database, intended as a resource for researchers studying the immune response to SARS-CoV-2, is where the repertoires were released. Samples came from the ongoing ImmuneRACE study (first 160 participants) plus 1,254 subjects from 6 global collaborators. Deeply sampled blood TCRbeta repertoires from subjects exposed to, actively infected with, or recovered from COVID-19 were included in the dataset. The prospective study material was composed of cDNA or gDNA derived from T cells, B-cell-depleted T cells, or PBMCs. Nearly every sample came with metadata listing a de-identified subject ID, COVID-19 status, age in years and sex.

What the study reported, not specific to this receptor: Clinical and demographic metadata were provided uncurated, with the amount varying by source and participant.

The collaborating institutions used their own protocols to collect whole blood in K2EDTA tubes. Collaborator samples were shipped for TCRbeta analysis as frozen whole blood, isolated PBMCs, or DNA extracted from either sample type. Points on this clone: It lacks a known antigen. No clone much larger than this one lies a single base away; base qualities are absent.

The germline V gene encodes CDR1 SGHTA and CDR2 FQGNSA. Including the terminal cysteine and phenylalanine, the CDR3 comprises 15 residues. Just the 45-base CDR3 DNA is kept, in frame starting at base 1. The V and J ends are trimmed by 5 bases and 4 bases, leaving 15 bases between them. The immunoSEQ Assay, a bias-controlled multiplex PCR, was used to amplify TCRbeta CDR3 regions from genomic DNA. The authors' pipeline ran thus. The number of nucleated cells in each sample was estimated by amplification of reference gene primers within the assay. To quantify the absolute abundance of each unique TCRbeta CDR3 rearrangement, sequence reads were collapsed and filtered. Productive Simpson clonality was computed per sample as the square root of Simpson's diversity index over productive rearrangements. As stored in TCRdb, this immuneACCESS dataset retains in-frame rearrangements with V and J assigned. A fraction of the clones does not appear; measured against another copy, unresolved V genes explain less than half of the discrepancy, and the remainder lacks a known reason. V, J and clone size reflect that table, while D and trimming were determined from the DNA. In all, the sample holds about 44,000 clones, and roughly 85% of those were seen once. Together, the top ten hold roughly 4.4% of the sample.

The chain is encoded by TRBV7-2 joined to TRBJ2-1; tentative D gene TRBD2, with 8 bases matching. The sample comprised peripheral blood. This receptor was obtained from a woman between 65 and 79 years old with acute or convalescent COVID-19. The CDR3 has the sequence CASSPGRGPYNEQFF. Read as DNA, the sequence is TGTGCCAGCAGCCCCGGGAGGGGGCCATACAATGAGCAGTTCTTC.